The table lists the clone carrying this T cell receptor (beta chain) with a few counts. Its antigen is currently unknown. V was shortened by 3 bases and J by 0 bases, with 12 bases between the two germline ends. Looked up from germline, CDR1 is SGHRS and CDR2 is YFSETQ. The CDR3 contains 15 residues. This sample is part of a study of T cell responses to AZD1222 COVID-19 vaccine. Study-wide findings and caveats: Across the whole spike, CD4 TCRs peaked at regions 160-218 and 743-854.

Data came from immunoSEQ multiplex PCR; TCRdb stores just in-frame clones and leaves some out. The table includes around 260,000 clones, 80% to 95% detected once. Sequences were derived from peripheral blood, sampled on day 0 of AZD1222 vaccination. This chain uses TRBV5-1 with TRBJ1-1, with no clear D. The TCR comes from an adult in good health. In DNA form, the CDR3 reads TGCGCCAGCAGCTCCACGGCTACAATGAACACTGAAGCTTTCTTT. Translated, it gives CASSSTATMNTEAFF.